Shown below are 19 T cell receptor beta chains from a single sample sequenced in a study of T-cell memory formation after mild COVID-19. TCRdb processed the 5' RACE reads anew with MiXCR; each CDR3 protein has one entry. The sample holds a few hundred thousand distinct CDR3 sequences, roughly a fifth seen once. Sequencing input: PBMCs or a T cell subset sorted from them (not recorded which). All receptors derive from a man aged 18 to 35 who had mild COVID-19 (a few samples of this study predate the infection). Cell type and time point are not known.

This clonotype was picked up a small number of times. This rearrangement joins TRBV7-9 to TRBJ1-1; tentative D call: TRBD1 (5 bases). The length of the CDR3 is 13 residues. CDR1 and CDR2 from the germline V gene are SEHNR and FQNEAQ (reference sequence). Trimming shortened V by 4 bases and J by 11 bases, and 17 bases separated the two germline ends. The CDR3 spells CASSSRDSEVAFF. CDR3 nucleotides: TGTGCCAGCAGCTCCCGGGACTCGGAGGTGGCTTTCTTT.

DNA of the CDR3: TGCGCCAGCTCCGGGGCTAGCGGGGGTATTTATAGTGAGCAGTTCTTC. It specifies CASSGASGGIYSEQFF. The genes are TRBV5-1 and TRBJ2-1, with 10 bases fitting TRBD2. The CDR3 covers 16 residues. The germline gives CDR1 SGHRS, CDR2 YFSETQ. With 7 bases clipped from V and 9 bases from J, the junction kept 16 bases outside the gene matches.

This clonotype was counted between two and nine times. The genes are TRBV15 and TRBJ2-7, with D unresolved. V was trimmed by 0 bases and J by 1 base, leaving 7 bases between them. CDR1 is LNHNV and CDR2 is YYDKDF in the germline V gene (reference sequence). The CDR3 is made up of 14 amino acids. The CDR3 bases are TGTGCCACCAGCAGAGATCTCACGTCCTACGAGCAGTACGTC. It specifies CATSRDLTSYEQYV.

The chain recombines TRBV7-9 with TRBJ2-3, with D possibly matching TRBD2 (6 bases). The CDR3 consists of 12 residues. The ends were cut back, 6 bases at V and 11 bases at J, with 15 bases in the middle. From germline, CDR1 is SEHNR and CDR2 FQNEAQ (reference sequence). DNA of the CDR3: TGTGCCAGCAGTTCTCTGGCGGGGCAGCAGTATTTT. It translates to CASSSLAGQQYF.

This clonotype has a handful of counts. V gene TRBV6-5 combines with J gene TRBJ2-3; D gene unclear. The V end lost 2 bases, the J end lost 3 bases, and 6 bases lay between the germline ends. The germline gives CDR1 MNHEY, CDR2 SVGAGI. CDR3 length equals 13 residues. The CDR3 DNA is TGTGCCAGCAGTTACACCCTTACAGATACGCAGTATTTT. Residues: CASSYTLTDTQYF.

The CDR3 sequence: CSASISGNTIYF. The CDR3 region has the DNA TGCAGTGCTAGCATCTCTGGAAACACCATATATTTT. The V call is TRBV20-1, the J call TRBJ1-3, with D uncertain. CDR1 DFQATT and CDR2 SNEGSKA come from the germline V gene (reference sequence). The V and J ends lost 3 bases and 0 bases respectively, with 3 bases between them. The length of the CDR3 is 12 residues.

This chain links TRBV9 with TRBJ1-1; D remains unclear. This CDR3 has 14 residues. The germline gives CDR1 SGDLS, CDR2 YYNGEE. The V end lost 0 bases, the J end lost 4 bases, and 10 bases lay between the germline ends. Here the CDR3 DNA reads TGTGCCAGCAGCGTAGGGGTGTCGGGCACTGAAGCTTTCTTT. It codes for CASSVGVSGTEAFF.

V and J are TRBV6-6 and TRBJ1-2; no firm D call. Germline V CDR1 and CDR2: MNHNY, SVGAGI (reference sequence). V lost 6 bases and J lost 4, with 12 bases in between. This CDR3 has 13 residues. CDR3 sequence (DNA): TGTGCCAGCAGCGACCGGGAGATCTATGGCTACACCTTC. Translation gives CASSDREIYGYTF.

The chain carries TRBV7-9 and TRBJ1-1; D gene uncertain. This CDR3 comprises 14 residues. From germline, CDR1 is SEHNR and CDR2 FQNEAQ (reference sequence). Deletions cut 8 bases from V and 1 base from J, with 14 bases between. The DNA for the CDR3 is TGTGCCAGCCAAGCGGGGAACTCGAACACTGAAGCTTTCTTT. Encoded protein: CASQAGNSNTEAFF.

In this sample, this clonotype turned up a few times. The chain is built from TRBV18 and TRBJ2-1; D uncertain. Trimming took 5 bases from V and 11 from J, leaving 16 bases between them. The CDR3 contains 13 residues. Germline values: CDR1 KGHSH, CDR2 LQKENI. This CDR3 reads CASSTPGIDQQFF. The CDR3 DNA follows: TGTGCCAGCTCAACCCCCGGAATAGACCAGCAGTTCTTC.

As regards this clonotype: Being one base from a much bigger clone, this may be a read error. The rearrangement links TRBV6-2 or TRBV6-3 to TRBJ1-1; 8 bases match TRBD1. The CDR3 length is 14 residues. Losses at the gene ends were 7 bases for V and 1 base for J; bases not matched to a gene: 5. The V gene's germline CDR1 is MNHEY and CDR2 SVGEGT. CDR3 DNA: TGTGCCAGCATTTCCGGACAGGGGAACACTGAAGCTTTCTTT. It translates to CASISGQGNTEAFF.

V usage is TRBV5-6 and J usage is TRBJ1-1, with 8 nucleotides matching TRBD1. CDR3 length: 16 residues. After removal of 5 bases from V and 1 base from J, the junction contained 10 bases not matched to a gene. Germline V gene data show CDR1 as SGHDT and CDR2 as YYEEEE. This CDR3 is CASSRQGAFRNTEAFF. The CDR3 DNA follows: TGTGCCAGCAGTCGGCAGGGGGCATTTCGGAACACTGAAGCTTTCTTT.

Comment on this clonotype: The junction does not match germline at one end; this may be a read error. CDR3 sequence (DNA): TGTGCCAGCGGGGTCGGTCATGGGGAGATCACAAATACGCAGTATTTT. Amino acids: CASGVGHGEITNTQYF. V usage is TRBV12-3 or TRBV12-4 and J usage is TRBJ2-3; possibly TRBD2 for D (5 bases). This CDR3 has 16 residues.

There are a few counts of this clonotype. The rearrangement uses TRBV4-1 and TRBJ1-2, with 11 bases fitting TRBD1. There are 14 residues in the CDR3. CDR1 is MGHRA, CDR2 YSYEKL, per germline. The V and J ends lost 4 bases and 6 bases, in that order; junction bases with no gene match: 4. Here the CDR3 DNA reads TGCGCCAGCAGCCTCGGGACAGGGGGTCATGGCTACACCTTC. Residues: CASSLGTGGHGYTF.

The chain links TRBV5-4 to TRBJ1-2; D may be TRBD1 (5 bases). V lost 0 bases and J lost 5, with 11 bases in between. This CDR3 region has 14 residues. Germline CDR1 reads SGHNT; CDR2 reads YYREEE (reference sequence). In nucleotides, the CDR3 is TGTGCCAGCAGCTTGGCAGGGCTCTTTTATGGCTACACCTTC. Its translation: CASSLAGLFYGYTF.

The chain couples TRBV5-1 to TRBJ1-1; possibly TRBD1 for D (5 bases). Trimming pared 2 bases from V and 10 bases from J, leaving 12 bases between. The CDR3 covers 12 residues. The germline V gene has CDR1 SGHRS and CDR2 YFSETQ. This CDR3 reads CASSFLGEGAFF. CDR3 sequence (DNA): TGCGCCAGCAGCTTCCTAGGGGAGGGAGCTTTCTTT. The full variable domain, its missing parts supplied by reference TRBV5-1 and TRBJ1-1, is KAGVTQTPRYLIKTRGQQVTLSCSPISGHRSVSWYQQTPGQGLQFLFEYFSETQRNKGNFPGRFSGRQFSNSRSEMNVSTLELGDSALYLCASSFLGEGAFFGQGTRLTVV.

This chain joins TRBV20-1 and TRBJ2-7; no clear D. This CDR3 is built from 13 residues. The V gene lost 2 bases and the J gene lost 2 bases, with 10 bases spanning the gap. CDR1 and CDR2 from the germline V gene are DFQATT and SNEGSKA (reference sequence). The DNA for the CDR3 is TGCAGTGCTAGACACCCCCGGACCTACGAGCAGTACTTC. Its translation is CSARHPRTYEQYF.

V gene TRBV19 combines with J gene TRBJ2-3; tentatively, D is TRBD1 or TRBD2 (5 bases each). V lost 8 bases, J lost 0 bases, and 21 bases lay in between. The CDR3 has 17 residues. Germline CDR1 LNHDA, CDR2 SQIVND (reference sequence). In nucleotides, the CDR3 is TGTGCCAGTCTTCCGAGGGGACGGTTGAAAAGCACAGATACGCAGTATTTT. Translating gives CASLPRGRLKSTDTQYF. Full variable domain (missing parts from reference TRBV19 and TRBJ2-3): DGGITQSPKYLFRKEGQNVTLSCEQNLNHDAMYWYRQDPGQGLRLIYYSQIVNDFQKGDIAEGYSVSREKKESFPLTVTSAQKNPTAFYLCASLPRGRLKSTDTQYFGPGTRLTVL.

The chain recombines TRBV28 with TRBJ1-1; weak D call: TRBD1 (5 bases). The CDR3 length is 12 residues. Trimming shortened V by 6 bases and J by 10 bases, and 15 bases separated the two germline ends. Per germline, CDR1 MDHEN and CDR2 SYDVKM. Written as DNA, the CDR3 is TGTGCCAGCAGGGATGGGACGGGGAGAGCTTTCTTT. It encodes CASRDGTGRAFF.